These 13 T cell receptor beta chains share one sample of origin, sequenced in a study of molecular identifiers for immune sequencing clone quantification. TCRdb ran MiXCR on the PCR reads and lists one entry per CDR3 protein. In the table there are about 510,000 distinct CDR3 sequences, around 23% of which are singletons. Sequencing was carried out using naive CD8+ T cells from blood, with Jurkat cell RNA spiked in. The subset: FACS-sorted CD8+CD4-CCR7+CD45RA+ naive T cells. Receptors were obtained from a human donor in good health. Some libraries in this study had Jurkat cell RNA spiked in.

This clonotype occurred many times. As DNA, the CDR3 is TGCGCCAGCAGCCAAGATGAAATGGTACAGCCCCAGCATTTT. Residues: CASSQDEMVQPQHF. The rearrangement links TRBV4-1 to TRBJ1-5; D is unclear. Between the trimmed V and J ends, which lost 0 bases and 7 bases, there was a span of 10 bases. The length of the CDR3 is 14 residues. Germline CDR1 MGHRA, CDR2 YSYEKL.

In this sample, this clonotype turned up many times. The chain employs TRBV7-9 and TRBJ1-1, with TRBD1 matching 7 bases. The CDR3 loop spans 15 amino acids. The V gene end was trimmed by 1 base and the J gene end by 0 bases; junction bases not matched to a gene: 2. Germline loops: CDR1 SEHNR, CDR2 FQNEAQ (reference sequence). CDR3 nucleotide sequence: TGTGCCAGCAGCTTAGGCGGGACAGTGAACACTGAAGCTTTCTTT. Translation: CASSLGGTVNTEAFF.

This clonotype was counted between two and nine times. This chain uses TRBV12-3 or TRBV12-4 with TRBJ1-1; D perhaps matches TRBD1 (5 bases). The CDR3 consists of 15 residues. V was clipped by 2 bases and J by 4 bases, with 14 bases between them. The CDR3 reads CASSLTGHRGTEAFF. DNA for the CDR3: TGTGCCAGCAGTTTAACCGGACACCGGGGCACTGAAGCTTTCTTT.

The chain combines TRBV7-9 with TRBJ1-2; D not certain. V was cut by 7 bases and J by 3 bases, with 9 bases left in between. Germline V gene lookup returns CDR1 SEHNR and CDR2 FQNEAQ (reference sequence). The CDR3 runs to 12 residues. CDR3 loop: CASTKEYYGYTF. DNA for the CDR3: TGTGCCAGCACCAAGGAATACTATGGCTACACCTTC.

The rearrangement links TRBV4-2 to TRBJ1-2, with no clear D. CDR1 LGHNA and CDR2 YNFKEQ come from the germline V gene. CDR3 length: 11 amino acids. V lost 2 bases and J 3 bases, leaving 1 base between the germline ends. CDR3 in DNA: TGTGCCAGCAGCCAACACTATGGCTACACCTTC. Translation gives CASSQHYGYTF.

The table lists this clonotype with a count of one. A far larger clone is only one base removed, so a read error is likely. The chain employs TRBV5-1 and TRBJ2-7; 7 bases fit TRBD1. CDR1 and CDR2 (germline): SGHRS, YFSETQ. Losses at the gene ends were 4 bases for V and 2 bases for J; bases not matched to a gene: 3. The CDR3 extends over 13 amino acids. DNA for the CDR3: TGCGCCAGCAGCGTGACAGGGACCTACGAGCAGTACTTC. Its protein is CASSVTGTYEQYF.

The chain has TRBV4-3 and TRBJ2-7; maybe TRBD1 (6 bases). There are 15 residues in the CDR3. The germline V gene encodes CDR1 LGHNA and CDR2 YSLEER. The V end lost 4 bases, the J end lost 3 bases, and 16 bases lay between the germline ends. The CDR3 reads CASSPNTGWLYEQYF. The CDR3 coding sequence is TGCGCCAGCAGCCCTAATACAGGGTGGCTCTACGAGCAGTACTTC.

This clonotype has at least ten counts. This sequence joins TRBV14 and TRBJ2-5, with unresolved D. Per germline, CDR1 SGHDN and CDR2 FVKESK. The CDR3 extends over 17 amino acids. Between the trimmed V and J ends, which lost 4 bases and 1 base, there was a span of 19 bases. The CDR3 reads CASSREDVLKGQETQYF. In DNA, the CDR3 is TGTGCCAGCAGCCGAGAGGATGTCCTTAAGGGCCAAGAGACCCAGTACTTC. The complete variable domain, with remaining parts taken from reference TRBV14 and TRBJ2-5, reads EAGVTQFPSHSVIEKGQTVTLRCDPISGHDNLYWYRRVMGKEIKFLLHFVKESKQDESGMPNNRFLAERTGGTYSTLKVQPAELEDSGVYFCASSREDVLKGQETQYFGPGTRLLVL.

The chain recombines TRBV6-1 with TRBJ2-2, with TRBD2 matching over 8 bases. Germline trimming cut 9 bases from V and 6 bases from J; bases unmatched to any gene: 9. This CDR3 has 14 residues. Per germline, CDR1 MNHNS and CDR2 SASEGT. The CDR3: CASCKRETAGELFF. CDR3 sequence (DNA): TGTGCCAGTTGTAAGCGGGAGACGGCCGGGGAGCTGTTTTTT.

In the case of this clonotype: A single base separates this from a much larger clone, so it may be a read error. This sequence joins TRBV7-9 and TRBJ2-5; the match to TRBD2 covers 7 bases. Trimming at V came to 0 bases and at J to 5 bases, leaving 6 bases not matched to a gene. The CDR3 length is 15 residues. Germline CDR1 is SEHNR and CDR2 is FQNEAQ (reference sequence). The CDR3 DNA sequence: TGTGCCAGCAGCTTAGCTGGCGGGAGCTTCGAGACCCAGTACTTC. It specifies CASSLAGGSFETQYF.

There are a few counts of this clonotype. The V call is TRBV28, the J call TRBJ2-2; D may be TRBD2 (5 bases). This CDR3 comprises 15 residues. Deletions cut 6 bases from V and 4 bases from J, with 15 bases between. Germline V gene data show CDR1 as MDHEN and CDR2 as SYDVKM. The CDR3 bases are TGTGCCAGCAGGAGGGATGTCGGCGGCACCGGGGAGCTGTTTTTT. This gives the protein CASRRDVGGTGELFF.

This clonotype was counted at least ten times. J is TRBJ2-7 and V is TRBV7-6; 7 nucleotides align to TRBD1. Losses at the gene ends were 5 bases for V and 3 bases for J; bases not matched to a gene: 13. This CDR3 spans 16 amino acids. Germline values: CDR1 SGHVS, CDR2 FNYEAQ. CDR3 residues: CASSPTRDSGDYEQYF. The DNA for the CDR3 is TGTGCCAGCAGCCCGACCCGGGACAGTGGGGACTACGAGCAGTACTTC.

On this clonotype itself: A much larger clone differs from this one at a single base, so this may be a read error. CDR3 coding DNA: TGCGCCAGCAGCTTGGATGGGGGCGTGCAGTACTTC. It specifies CASSLDGGVQYF. J is TRBJ2-7 and V is TRBV5-1; maybe TRBD1 (6 bases). Looked up from germline, CDR1 is SGHRS and CDR2 is YFSETQ. V gave up 0 bases and J gave up 9 bases, with 10 bases separating them. CDR3 size: 12 residues.